One sample yielded the 24 T cell receptor beta chains listed below, sequenced in a study of T-cell reconstitution after alpha-beta-depleted transplantation in children. TCRbeta library preparation incorporated unique molecular identifiers. TCRdb fed the PCR reads into MiXCR, producing one record per CDR3 protein. Here the sample spans 150,000 to 250,000 distinct CDR3 sequences, approximately 14% being singletons. Sequencing used PBMCs from the stem cell graft donor, obtained from the stem cell graft. The receptors come from a human donor who donated a stem cell graft to a child with acute lymphoblastic leukemia.

This clonotype was seen repeatedly, ten times or more. The V and J genes are TRBV5-1 and TRBJ1-2, with D perhaps matching TRBD1 (6 bases). Germline loops: CDR1 SGHRS, CDR2 YFSETQ. The CDR3 runs 15 residues. Trimming shortened V by 4 bases and J by 0 bases, and 13 bases separated the two germline ends. CDR3 protein: CASSLDSAANYGYTF. The CDR3 DNA is TGCGCCAGCAGCCTGGACAGCGCAGCTAACTATGGCTACACCTTC.

Ten or more counts support this clonotype. This chain joins TRBV20-1 and TRBJ1-1; D gene ambiguous. There are 13 residues in the CDR3. Germline V CDR1 and CDR2: DFQATT, SNEGSKA (reference sequence). V was cut by 0 bases and J by 3 bases, with 8 bases left in between. The CDR3 protein is CSARDGRHTEAFF. The CDR3 bases are TGCAGTGCTAGAGACGGACGCCACACTGAAGCTTTCTTT.

This chain connects TRBV20-1 to TRBJ2-3; perhaps D is TRBD1 or TRBD2 (7 bases each). The V and J ends lost 0 bases and 1 base respectively, with 14 bases between them. Germline CDR1 DFQATT, CDR2 SNEGSKA (reference sequence). The CDR3 length is 16 residues. The CDR3 sequence is CSARDDGRGRTDTQYF. DNA for the CDR3: TGCAGTGCTAGAGACGATGGGAGGGGGCGCACAGATACGCAGTATTTT.

CDR3 residues: CASSQEPTTSGRAHEQFF. The CDR3 nucleotides are TGTGCCAGCAGCCAAGAGCCGACGACTAGCGGGAGGGCCCATGAGCAGTTCTTC. The chain uses TRBV3-1 and TRBJ2-1; TRBD2 agrees at 14 bases. Germline CDR1 is LGHDT and CDR2 is YNNKEL (reference sequence). Trimming took 0 bases from V and 8 from J; bases not matched to a gene: 9. This CDR3 spans 18 amino acids.

The genes are TRBV27 and TRBJ2-4, with TRBD2 as a possible D gene (6 bases). The CDR3 loop spans 13 amino acids. CDR1 and CDR2 (germline): MNHEY, SMNVEV (reference sequence). Trimming took 3 bases from V and 8 from J, leaving 11 bases between them. DNA of the CDR3: TGTGCCAGCAGTTTGACTAGTTCTGACATTCAGTACTTC. Translation: CASSLTSSDIQYF.

A note on this clonotype: In this CDR3 the conserved last residue, phenylalanine or tryptophan, is missing, so a read error is likely. The DNA is omitted, as the CDR3 cannot be located on it reliably, and the CDR3 follows TCRdb's listing. The rearrangement joins TRBV5-1 to TRBJ2-7; TRBD1, as called in the table, went unchecked against the DNA. Termini included, the CDR3 measures 12 amino acids. CDR1 and CDR2 (germline): SGHRS, YFSETQ. This CDR3 reads CASSSGGPARLN.

This clonotype was seen repeatedly, ten times or more. The CDR3 DNA sequence: TGTGCCAGCAGCCAGAACCTCCAAGAGACCCAGTACTTC. Translation: CASSQNLQETQYF. The rearrangement joins TRBV4-2 to TRBJ2-5; D is uncertain. There are 13 residues in the CDR3. Germline lookup yields CDR1 LGHNA and CDR2 YNFKEQ. V lost 3 bases to trimming and J lost 1 base, with 6 bases between them.

Ten or more counts support this clonotype. V gene TRBV5-1 combines with J gene TRBJ2-7; D gene uncertain. Trimming pared 1 base from V and 2 bases from J, leaving 7 bases between. Looked up from germline, CDR1 is SGHRS and CDR2 is YFSETQ. CDR3 size: 13 residues. The CDR3 is CASSLISAYEQYF. As DNA, the CDR3 is TGCGCCAGCAGCTTGATCTCGGCCTACGAGCAGTACTTC.

This clonotype showed up many times. This chain connects TRBV19 to TRBJ1-2; 7 bases map to TRBD1. The V and J ends lost 4 bases and 3 bases, in that order; junction bases with no gene match: 2. The CDR3 loop spans 13 amino acids. The germline CDR1 and CDR2 sequences are LNHDA and SQIVND (reference sequence). The CDR3 DNA reads TGTGCCAGTAGTAAAACAGGGGACTATGGCTACACCTTC. It translates to CASSKTGDYGYTF.

This clonotype was counted only a few times. The CDR3 spells CSASTGEGEKLFF. The CDR3 coding sequence is TGCAGTGCTAGTACAGGGGAAGGTGAAAAACTGTTTTTT. The rearrangement joins TRBV20-1 to TRBJ1-4; 7 bases line up with TRBD1. After removal of 3 bases from V and 7 bases from J, the junction contained 5 bases not matched to a gene. Per germline, CDR1 DFQATT and CDR2 SNEGSKA (reference sequence). The CDR3 is made up of 13 amino acids.

In this sample, this clonotype turned up many times. V is TRBV10-3 and J is TRBJ1-6, with D perhaps TRBD1 (5 bases). Germline-derived CDR1 and CDR2 are ENHRY and SYGVKD. Trimming took off 6 bases at V and 10 bases at J, with 16 bases between the two ends. This CDR3 is built from 14 residues. The CDR3 region is CAIRPTSGGSPLHF. CDR3 DNA sequence: TGTGCCATCAGGCCGACCTCCGGGGGGTCACCCCTCCACTTT.

This clonotype was counted ten times or more. The gene calls are TRBV28 and TRBJ2-1; TRBD1 matches 10 bases. V dropped 9 bases and J dropped 12; count of bases not matched to a gene: 23. This CDR3 spans 17 amino acids. The germline V gene encodes CDR1 MDHEN and CDR2 SYDVKM. The CDR3 loop is CASTTRQGAILGQGQFF. As DNA, the CDR3 is TGTGCCAGTACGACGCGACAGGGGGCGATTTTAGGTCAAGGGCAGTTCTTC.

The sample holds many counts of this clonotype. J is TRBJ2-2 and V is TRBV5-6; weak D call: TRBD2 (6 bases). The CDR3 runs 15 residues. Trimming took off 2 bases at V and 1 base at J, with 9 bases between the two ends. Germline V gene sequence: CDR1 SGHDT, CDR2 YYEEEE. The chain's CDR3 is CASSLRDLNTGELFF. CDR3 bases: TGTGCCAGCAGCTTACGGGACTTGAACACCGGGGAGCTGTTTTTT.

The rearrangement uses TRBV20-1 and TRBJ2-3, with unresolved D. The CDR3 sequence is 11 residues long. V lost 5 bases to trimming and J lost 1 base, with 4 bases between them. Per germline, CDR1 DFQATT and CDR2 SNEGSKA (reference sequence). Written as DNA, the CDR3 is TGCAGTGCTCGTCGCACAGATACGCAGTATTTT. This sequence encodes CSARRTDTQYF.

Concerning this clonotype itself: A much more abundant neighbour one base away suggests this may be a read error. The chain is built from TRBV5-6 and TRBJ2-5; D is unclear. Deletions cut 7 bases from V and 4 bases from J, with 11 bases between. Germline V lookup: CDR1 SGHDT, CDR2 YYEEEE. The CDR3 loop spans 12 amino acids. The chain's CDR3 is CASRRRRETQYF. The DNA of the CDR3 is TGTGCCAGCCGCCGTCGACGAGAGACCCAGTACTTC.

In its sample, this clonotype was seen many times. The junction departs from germline at one end; a sequencing error may be responsible. The chain combines TRBV5-1 with TRBJ2-3; TRBD2 is a possible D gene (5 bases). The CDR3 is 14 amino acids. Germline CDR1 is SGHRS and CDR2 is YFSETQ. CDR3: CASSLATSTDTQYF. For the CDR3, the DNA is TGTGCCAGCAGTTTAGCGACGAGCACAGATACGCAGTATTTT.

This clonotype was observed at least ten times. The V call is TRBV27, the J call TRBJ2-2; possible D gene TRBD2, 6 bases. The germline CDR1 and CDR2 sequences are MNHEY and SMNVEV (reference sequence). The CDR3 length is 16 residues. The ends were cut back, 3 bases at V and 4 bases at J, with 15 bases in the middle. CDR3 protein: CASSFQKGLLTGELFF. CDR3 DNA: TGTGCCAGCAGTTTCCAAAAGGGACTCCTCACCGGGGAGCTGTTTTTT.

This clonotype occurred many times. This chain joins TRBV20-1 and TRBJ2-1; 11 bases line up with TRBD2. CDR1 is DFQATT and CDR2 is SNEGSKA in the germline V gene (reference sequence). The ends lost 3 bases at V and 8 bases at J; junction bases unmatched: 15. The CDR3 consists of 17 residues. In DNA form, the CDR3 reads TGCAGTGCTAGTGGTAGCGGGAGGGCCGTAAGGAGGGATGAGCAGTTCTTC. This translates into CSASGSGRAVRRDEQFF.

This clonotype has a handful of counts. The chain uses TRBV5-1 and TRBJ2-7; the D call may be TRBD1 or TRBD2 (5 bases each). CDR3 length equals 14 residues. Per germline, CDR1 SGHRS and CDR2 YFSETQ. Trimming removed 0 bases at V and 6 bases at J, with 13 bases between. Written as DNA, the CDR3 is TGCGCCAGCAGCTTGGGTGGGACCGTCGGCGAGCAGTACTTC. Translation: CASSLGGTVGEQYF.

There are many counts of this clonotype. The V call is TRBV12-3 or TRBV12-4, the J call TRBJ2-1; D is perhaps TRBD2 (5 bases). The V end was cut by 5 bases, the J end by 5 bases, with 16 bases between. The CDR3 spans 15 residues. CDR3 sequence reads: CASSRISSRDNEQFF. The CDR3 bases are TGTGCCAGCAGTCGAATATCTAGCAGAGACAATGAGCAGTTCTTC.

This clonotype was detected ten times or more. V usage is TRBV19 and J usage is TRBJ2-4; TRBD2 matches 10 bases. The J segment lost 1 base and the V segment lost 7 bases, leaving 4 bases of the junction unmatched. Germline loops: CDR1 LNHDA, CDR2 SQIVND (reference sequence). The CDR3 totals 15 residues. The CDR3 sequence is CASTSGSLAKNIQYF. The CDR3 DNA reads as TGTGCCAGTACTAGCGGGAGTTTGGCCAAAAACATTCAGTACTTC.

This clonotype was counted many times. This chain connects TRBV29-1 to TRBJ1-2, with a possible D match to TRBD1 (5 bases). Germline V CDR1 and CDR2: SQVTM, ANQGSEA. Trimming took 6 bases from V and 3 from J, leaving 17 bases between them. This CDR3 comprises 14 residues. CDR3 amino acids: CSVWTQDRDYGYTF. The CDR3 bases are TGCAGCGTCTGGACACAAGACCGTGACTATGGCTACACCTTC.

This clonotype was seen repeatedly, ten times or more. CDR3 in DNA: TGTGCCAGCACCAAGCGAGGGATGGGGACCGGGGAGCTGTTTTTT. Protein: CASTKRGMGTGELFF. The chain joins TRBV6-1 to TRBJ2-2; perhaps TRBD2 as D (5 bases). CDR1 MNHNS and CDR2 SASEGT come from the germline V gene. CDR3 size: 15 residues. Trimming took off 7 bases at V and 5 bases at J, with 17 bases between the two ends.

In its sample, this clonotype was seen a few times. The V call is TRBV20-1, the J call TRBJ2-1; 7 nucleotides agree with TRBD2. From germline, CDR1 is DFQATT and CDR2 SNEGSKA (reference sequence). J lost 9 bases, V lost 0 bases, and 14 bases had no gene match. CDR3 length: 16 residues. The CDR3 DNA is TGCAGTGCTAGAGATGCGGCTAGCGGTTATATCGGTGAGCAGTTCTTC. Protein: CSARDAASGYIGEQFF.